This section outlines one T cell receptor (beta chain) sequence together with its context. The data derive from a study of T cell changes during pregnancy in multiple sclerosis. This table comes from immunoSEQ multiplex PCR, and its TCRdb copy is limited to in-frame clones, with some not included. The sample records over 60,000 clones, 91% being singletons. This sequence was found in a female donor in good health, enrolled as a control in a pregnancy study. Sequenced here: peripheral blood, sampled in the third trimester of pregnancy.

The CDR3 loop is CASSPPGQGRREQFF. For the CDR3, the DNA is TGTGCCAGCAGTCCCCCCGGACAGGGAAGACGGGAGCAGTTCTTC. The chain couples TRBV6-5 to TRBJ2-1; 8 bases agree with TRBD1. J gave up 10 bases and V 5 bases, and 13 bases lay outside the gene matches. The CDR3 is 15 residues long. The germline CDR1 and CDR2 sequences are MNHEY and SVGAGI.